This is a list of T cell receptor beta chains from one sample in a study of blood T cell repertoires in COVID-19. Sequencing was performed with immunoSEQ multiplex PCR; in TCRdb, only in-frame clones are kept and a portion is missing. The profile shows 55,000 to 90,000 clones, 88% of them singletons. The specimen sequenced was peripheral blood. Receptors were obtained from a human donor in a cohort sampled during active COVID-19. CDR3s include the opening cysteine and the closing phenylalanine or tryptophan. The D gene is left open where the match is weak. Some rows mark clone size as missing; the rest say once, few, many or name a class of expanded clone.

J: TRBJ2-5; V: TRBV7-9; D: TRBD2; size: NA; length: 16; CDR3: CASSPRLAGRIETQYF; DNA: TGTGCCAGCAGCCCAAGACTAGCGGGACGGATTGAGACCCAGTACTTC
J: TRBJ2-7; V: TRBV4-1; D: TRBD1; size: NA; length: 16; CDR3: CASSQDITGGRHEQYF; DNA: TGCGCCAGCAGCCAAGATATAACAGGGGGGCGGCACGAGCAGTACTTC
J: TRBJ2-2; V: TRBV28; D: TRBD1; size: NA; length: 16; CDR3: CASSFLPGTGTGELFF; DNA: TGTGCCAGCAGTTTTCTCCCCGGGACAGGTACCGGGGAGCTGTTTTTT
J: TRBJ1-5; V: TRBV3-1/TRBV3-2; D: NA; size: NA; length: 14; CDR3: CASSETGSWGPQHF; DNA: TGTGCCAGCAGTGAAACAGGTTCCTGGGGGCCCCAGCATTTT
J: TRBJ1-5; V: TRBV19; D: NA; size: few; length: 14; CDR3: CASKNTGYNQPQHF; DNA: TGTGCCAGTAAAAACACAGGGTACAATCAGCCCCAGCATTTT
J: TRBJ1-2; V: TRBV6-5; D: TRBD1; size: NA; length: 14; CDR3: CASRLGRDSYGYTF; DNA: TGTGCCAGCAGACTTGGCCGGGACAGCTATGGCTACACCTTC
J: TRBJ1-2; V: TRBV3-1/TRBV3-2; D: NA; size: few; length: 11; CDR3: CASSQASGYTF; DNA: TGTGCCAGCAGCCAAGCCAGTGGCTACACCTTC
J: TRBJ2-2; V: TRBV3-1/TRBV3-2; D: NA; size: NA; length: 14; CDR3: CASSQTKPTGELFF; DNA: TGTGCCAGCAGCCAAACTAAGCCGACCGGGGAGCTGTTTTTT
J: TRBJ2-5; V: TRBV11-2; D: TRBD1; size: medium-sized; length: 16; CDR3: CASSRTPAGGQETQYF; DNA: TGTGCCAGCAGCCGAACCCCAGCAGGGGGCCAGGAGACCCAGTACTTC
J: TRBJ1-2; V: TRBV14; D: NA; size: few; length: 14; CDR3: CASSQDRGEGGYTF; DNA: TGTGCCAGCAGCCAAGATCGGGGGGAAGGTGGCTACACCTTC
J: TRBJ1-5; V: TRBV19; D: TRBD1; size: once; length: 15; CDR3: CASSGTGISNQPQHF; DNA: TGTGCCAGTAGTGGGACAGGGATTAGCAATCAGCCCCAGCATTTT
J: TRBJ2-3; V: TRBV5-4; D: NA; size: once; length: 14; CDR3: CASSFRGPPDTQYF; DNA: TGTGCCAGCAGCTTTCGAGGGCCTCCAGATACGCAGTATTTT
J: TRBJ2-1; V: TRBV5-1; D: NA; size: NA; length: 13; CDR3: CASSPTLVNEQFF; DNA: TGCGCCAGCAGCCCAACTCTAGTAAATGAGCAGTTCTTC
J: TRBJ2-5; V: TRBV9; D: TRBD2; size: NA; length: 16; CDR3: CASSVGTSGRQETQYF; DNA: TGTGCCAGCAGCGTAGGTACTAGCGGAAGACAAGAGACCCAGTACTTC
J: TRBJ2-1; V: TRBV19; D: TRBD1; size: NA; length: 15; CDR3: CASSIRGGRHNEQFF; DNA: TGTGCCAGTAGTATTCGAGGGGGCAGACACAATGAGCAGTTCTTC
J: TRBJ1-3; V: TRBV19; D: TRBD1; size: NA; length: 16; CDR3: CASSTGTDHSGNTIYF; DNA: TGTGCCAGTAGTACCGGGACAGACCACTCTGGAAACACCATATATTTT
J: TRBJ1-1; V: TRBV21-1; D: NA; size: NA; length: 19; CDR3: CASSKNHRGPGRGNTEAFF; DNA: TGTGCCAGCAGCAAAAACCATCGTGGGCCAGGGAGGGGGAACACTGAAGCTTTCTTT
J: TRBJ1-4; V: TRBV5-5; D: NA; size: NA; length: 14; CDR3: CASSFGSLNEKLFF; DNA: TGTGCCAGCAGCTTCGGGAGCCTTAATGAAAAACTGTTTTTT
J: TRBJ2-5; V: TRBV29-1; D: NA; size: NA; length: 11; CDR3: CSVPYQETQYF; DNA: TGCAGCGTTCCATACCAAGAGACCCAGTACTTC
J: TRBJ2-1; V: TRBV3-1/TRBV3-2; D: TRBD2; size: NA; length: 17; CDR3: CASSQQRTRGLYNEQFF; DNA: TGTGCCAGCAGCCAACAAAGGACTAGGGGTCTCTACAATGAGCAGTTCTTC
J: TRBJ1-2; V: TRBV5-4; D: TRBD1; size: NA; length: 13; CDR3: CASSLDRGGGYTF; DNA: TGTGCCAGCAGCTTGGACAGGGGAGGCGGCTACACCTTC
J: TRBJ2-1; V: TRBV7-3; D: TRBD2; size: NA; length: 14; CDR3: CASSWGSGRDEQFF; DNA: TGTGCCAGCAGCTGGGGTAGCGGGAGGGATGAGCAGTTCTTC
J: TRBJ1-5; V: TRBV19; D: TRBD1; size: NA; length: 14; CDR3: CASSIDGTVQPQHF; DNA: TGTGCCAGTAGTATAGATGGGACAGTTCAGCCCCAGCATTTT